The 23 T cell receptor beta chains below come from one sample, sequenced in a study of molecular identifiers for immune sequencing clone quantification. TCRdb analysed the PCR reads with MiXCR anew, one entry per CDR3 protein. This table holds more than 550,000 distinct CDR3 sequences, 25% found once. The specimen sequenced was naive CD8+ T cells from blood, with Jurkat cell RNA spiked in. This sample's subset: FACS-sorted CD8+CD4-CCR7+CD45RA+ naive T cells. The receptors stem from a human donor in good health. Some libraries in this study had Jurkat cell RNA spiked in.

This clonotype was seen only a few times. The chain employs TRBV7-2 and TRBJ2-7, with a tentative D call TRBD1 (5 bases). Per the germline V gene, CDR1 is SGHTA and CDR2 is FQGNSA. V was clipped by 5 bases and J by 5 bases, with 16 bases between them. This CDR3 spans 14 amino acids. CDR3 DNA: TGTGCCAGCAGCCCGCTGGGGCCCACCGACGAGCAGTACTTC. Its protein product is CASSPLGPTDEQYF. Based on the CDR3 plus reference TRBV7-2 and TRBJ2-7, the full variable domain is GAGVSQSPSNKVTEKGKDVELRCDPISGHTALYWYRQSLGQGLEFLIYFQGNSAPDKSGLPSDRFSAERTGGSVSTLTIQRTQQEDSAVYLCASSPLGPTDEQYFGPGTRLTVT.

This clonotype was detected only a few times. The chain is built from TRBV20-1 and TRBJ1-1, with D possibly being TRBD1 (5 bases). Germline V gives CDR1 DFQATT, CDR2 SNEGSKA (reference sequence). The CDR3 has 13 residues. Trimming pared 6 bases from V and 3 bases from J, leaving 14 bases between. In nucleotides, the CDR3 is TGCAGTGCCGGGGGGGAATCGGACACTGAAGCTTTCTTT. It specifies CSAGGESDTEAFF.

The V gene is TRBV27, the J gene TRBJ2-1; TRBD1 is a possible D gene (6 bases). V was cut by 6 bases and J by 9 bases, with 21 bases left in between. Per the germline V gene, CDR1 is MNHEY and CDR2 is SMNVEV (reference sequence). CDR3 size: 15 residues. The CDR3: CASSKPGHSLGEQFF. The DNA for the CDR3 is TGTGCCAGCAGCAAACCGGGACACAGCCTGGGTGAGCAGTTCTTC.

The table lists this clonotype with many counts. The chain combines TRBV4-3 with TRBJ1-1; D gene uncertain. Germline-derived CDR1 and CDR2 are LGHNA and YSLEER. The V end lost 0 bases, the J end lost 4 bases, and 15 bases lay between the germline ends. The CDR3 is made up of 16 amino acids. The CDR3 spells CASSQDRSLGGTEAFF. For the CDR3, the DNA is TGCGCCAGCAGCCAAGACAGGTCCCTCGGAGGCACTGAAGCTTTCTTT.

In regard to this clonotype: This may arise from a read error, as a much more abundant clone is one base away. The V and J genes are TRBV30 and TRBJ1-5, with TRBD1 matching over 8 bases. This CDR3 has 17 residues. Germline CDR1 and CDR2: GTSNPN and SVGIG (reference sequence). With 5 bases clipped from V and 0 bases from J, the junction kept 12 bases outside the gene matches. Written as DNA, the CDR3 is TGTGCCTGGGCGGACAGGGTGCCGGTCTATAGCAATCAGCCCCAGCATTTT. Translated: CAWADRVPVYSNQPQHF.

The chain links TRBV5-6 to TRBJ2-1, with TRBD2 as a possible D gene (7 bases). CDR3 length: 15 amino acids. The germline CDR1 and CDR2 sequences are SGHDT and YYEEEE. V shed 0 bases and J shed 9 bases, with 16 bases lying between them. CDR3 in amino acids: CASSLESGGASEQFF. The CDR3 coding sequence is TGTGCCAGCAGCTTGGAGTCTGGGGGGGCAAGTGAGCAGTTCTTC.

To note about this clonotype: The limits of the CDR3 on the DNA are not certain, so only TCRdb's listed CDR3 is given. The chain links TRBV4-3 to TRBJ2-1; the table assigns TRBD2, which was not confirmed against the DNA. From its first to its last residue, the CDR3 has 16 amino acids. Germline CDR1 is LGHNA and CDR2 is YSLEER. CDR3 residues: CASSQDRWGEGNEQLF.

This clonotype was seen at least ten times. V gene TRBV6-2 or TRBV6-3 combines with J gene TRBJ1-5, with D hard to call. V was trimmed by 8 bases and J by 0 bases, leaving 11 bases between them. Germline loops: CDR1 MNHEY, CDR2 SVGEGT. The CDR3 sequence is 14 residues long. CDR3 DNA sequence: TGTGCCAGCCAGGTGGTCAATAGCAATCAGCCCCAGCATTTT. Protein: CASQVVNSNQPQHF.

The sample holds a few counts of this clonotype. A junction boundary mismatches the germline segment, possibly from a read error. This rearrangement joins TRBV6-6 to TRBJ1-1; the match to TRBD1 covers 8 bases. CDR3 length equals 12 residues. CDR1 is MNHNY and CDR2 is SVGAGI in the germline V gene (reference sequence). CDR3 residues: CATEDRGRGSGF. In DNA, the CDR3 is TGTGCCACGGAAGACAGGGGACGGGGGTCGGGCTTT.

J is TRBJ2-7 and V is TRBV14; the match to TRBD2 covers 13 bases. CDR1 is SGHDN, CDR2 FVKESK, per germline. V was pared by 3 bases and J by 5 bases, with 4 bases of the junction left unmatched. There are 15 residues in the CDR3. The CDR3 here is CASSQTSGGFNEQYF. DNA of the CDR3: TGTGCCAGCAGCCAGACTAGCGGGGGGTTCAACGAGCAGTACTTC.

The chain carries TRBV12-3 or TRBV12-4 and TRBJ1-4; D may be TRBD1 (6 bases). The length of the CDR3 is 16 residues. V was cut by 3 bases and J by 1 base, with 12 bases left in between. CDR3 nucleotides: TGTGCCAGCAGTTTGGTTGGAGGGGGAACTAATGAAAAACTGTTTTTT. Encoded protein: CASSLVGGGTNEKLFF.

With regard to this clonotype: A single base separates this from a much larger clone, so it may be a read error. The chain joins TRBV2 to TRBJ2-2; perhaps D is TRBD1 or TRBD2 (5 bases each). CDR1 SNHLY and CDR2 FYNNEI come from the germline V gene. This CDR3 contains 13 residues. The CDR3 bases are TGTGCCAGCATGGTCAGCCGCACCGGGGCGCTGTTTTTT. This gives the protein CASMVSRTGALFF. The whole variable domain, filled in from reference TRBV2 and TRBJ2-2, reads EPEVTQTPSHQVTQMGQEVILRCVPISNHLYFYWYRQILGQKVEFLVSFYNNEISEKSEIFDDQFSVERPDGSNFTLKIRSTKLEDSAMYFCASMVSRTGALFFGEGSRLTVL.

Only a few counts were recorded for this clonotype. The chain combines TRBV7-6 with TRBJ1-6; 8 bases fit TRBD1. Germline-derived CDR1 and CDR2 are SGHVS and FNYEAQ. CDR3 length: 15 residues. Trimming at V came to 5 bases and at J to 10 bases, leaving 10 bases not matched to a gene. The CDR3 DNA reads TGTGCCAGCAGCGACGGACAGGGAAGTGACTCACCCCTCCACTTT. Encoded protein: CASSDGQGSDSPLHF.

V and J are TRBV7-7 and TRBJ2-3; weak D call: TRBD1 (6 bases). The J call may be incorrect, as the DNA end agrees better with TRBJ1-5. CDR1 is SSHAT, CDR2 FNYEAQ, per germline (reference sequence). The length of the CDR3 is 15 residues. The CDR3 coding sequence is TGTGCCAGCAGCCCAGGGGATTACGGGGCGGATACGCAGCATTTT. Protein product: CASSPGDYGADTQHF.

This clonotype was recorded at least ten times. The chain employs TRBV28 and TRBJ1-5; the D gene is possibly TRBD1 (5 bases). Trimming removed 6 bases from V and 11 bases from J, with 26 bases in between. The germline gives CDR1 MDHEN, CDR2 SYDVKM. The length of the CDR3 is 16 residues. CDR3 region: CASRPLGGAFSMAQHF. CDR3 sequence (DNA): TGTGCCAGCAGACCTCTAGGAGGGGCCTTCAGTATGGCCCAGCATTTT.

This clonotype was counted ten times or more. The J gene is TRBJ2-7, the V gene TRBV28; no firm D call. CDR1 and CDR2 (germline): MDHEN, SYDVKM. This CDR3 region has 11 residues. V lost 1 base to trimming and J lost 7 bases, with 5 bases between them. In nucleotides, the CDR3 is TGTGCCAGCAGTTTATCCGTGGAGCAGTACTTC. It encodes CASSLSVEQYF. Filled out from reference TRBV28 and TRBJ2-7, the complete variable domain reads DVKVTQSSRYLVKRTGEKVFLECVQDMDHENMFWYRQDPGLGLRLIYFSYDVKMKEKGDIPEGYSVSREKKERFSLILESASTNQTSMYLCASSLSVEQYFGPGTRLTVT.

This clonotype was counted between two and nine times. The chain carries TRBV5-6 and TRBJ2-3; D remains ambiguous. Germline CDR1 SGHDT, CDR2 YYEEEE. Deletions cut 0 bases from V and 2 bases from J, with 10 bases between. CDR3 length: 15 amino acids. In DNA form, the CDR3 reads TGTGCCAGCAGCTTGGTCCGGTTTACCACAGATACGCAGTATTTT. Translating gives CASSLVRFTTDTQYF.

As regards this clonotype: At one of its ends the junction is not consistent with the germline gene, which may arise from a read error. The chain combines TRBV5-5 with TRBJ2-2, with D possibly TRBD2 on 5 matching bases. The CDR3 totals 14 residues. Per germline, CDR1 SGHKS and CDR2 YYEKEE (reference sequence). As DNA, the CDR3 is TGTGCCAGCAGCTTGGGGGCGAACACCGGGGAGCCGTTTTTT. Its translation: CASSLGANTGEPFF.

This clonotype was seen at least ten times. This rearrangement joins TRBV4-3 to TRBJ2-7; unclear D gene. Trimming pared 0 bases from V and 3 bases from J, leaving 6 bases between. The CDR3 runs 13 residues. Germline CDR1 reads LGHNA; CDR2 reads YSLEER. The CDR3 sequence is CASSQDIVYEQYF. The CDR3 nucleotides are TGCGCCAGCAGCCAAGATATCGTCTACGAGCAGTACTTC.

As to this clonotype: Just one base apart from a much larger clone, this may be a read error. V usage is TRBV6-1 and J usage is TRBJ2-3; D remains unclear. CDR1 MNHNS and CDR2 SASEGT come from the germline V gene. This CDR3 contains 13 residues. V was clipped by 5 bases and J by 7 bases, with 13 bases between them. As DNA, the CDR3 is TGTGCCAGCAGTTACTCGCAACCATATACGCAGTATTTT. It translates to CASSYSQPYTQYF.

This clonotype was counted a few times. This rearrangement joins TRBV12-3 or TRBV12-4 to TRBJ1-1; D might be TRBD1 (5 bases). The CDR3 has 17 residues. Trimming stripped 1 base from V and 4 bases from J, with 19 bases between. The CDR3 here is CASSLVMRGAVGTEAFF. Here the CDR3 DNA reads TGTGCCAGCAGTTTAGTTATGCGGGGCGCCGTGGGCACTGAAGCTTTCTTT.

The sample holds many counts of this clonotype. This chain links TRBV5-8 with TRBJ2-6; D unresolved. Trimming removed 5 bases at V and 0 bases at J, with 6 bases between. The germline CDR1 and CDR2 sequences are SGHTS and YDEGEE. The CDR3 is 14 residues long. The CDR3 is CASRLLSGANVLTF. The CDR3 DNA is TGTGCCAGCAGGCTGCTCTCTGGGGCCAACGTCCTGACTTTC.

Comments on this clonotype: Compared with germline, one end of the junction differs, possibly owing to a read error. The chain recombines TRBV4-1 with TRBJ1-1; D is unresolved. The CDR3 extends over 18 amino acids. CDR1 is MGHRA, CDR2 YSYEKL, per germline. In nucleotides, the CDR3 is TGCGCCAGCAGCCAAGTCCAAATACTGACCGGGGAATTCACTGAAGCTTTCTTC. As protein: CASSQVQILTGEFTEAFF.